This T cell receptor beta chain came from a study of blood T cell repertoires in COVID-19. TCRdb's copy holds only in-frame clones and misses some; the assay was immunoSEQ multiplex PCR. The data hold approximately 150,000 clones, with 80% to 90% observed a single time. This CDR3 is 18 amino acids long. Per the germline V gene, CDR1 is MNHEY and CDR2 is SVGEGT. Germline trimming cut 2 bases from V and 4 bases from J; bases unmatched to any gene: 12. The V gene is TRBV6-2 or TRBV6-3, the J gene TRBJ2-2; 8 nucleotides match TRBD2. The TCR originated in a man aged 18 to 35 with COVID-19, enrolled during active disease. Material: peripheral blood. The CDR3 DNA follows: TGTGCCAGCAGTTACGAGTCCCCCAGCGGGAGTGGCACCGGGGAGCTGTTTTTT. Protein sequence: CASSYESPSGSGTGELFF.